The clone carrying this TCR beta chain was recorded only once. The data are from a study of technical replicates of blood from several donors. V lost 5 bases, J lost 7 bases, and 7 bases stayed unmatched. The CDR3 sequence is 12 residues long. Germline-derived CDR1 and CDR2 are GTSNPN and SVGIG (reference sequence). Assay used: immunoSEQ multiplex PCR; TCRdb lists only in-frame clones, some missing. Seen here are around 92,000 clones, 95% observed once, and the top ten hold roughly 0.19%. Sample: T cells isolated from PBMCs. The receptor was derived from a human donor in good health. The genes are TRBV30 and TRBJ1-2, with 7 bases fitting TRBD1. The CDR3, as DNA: TGTGCCTGGTACAGGGGATACTCTGGCTACACCTTC. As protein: CAWYRGYSGYTF.